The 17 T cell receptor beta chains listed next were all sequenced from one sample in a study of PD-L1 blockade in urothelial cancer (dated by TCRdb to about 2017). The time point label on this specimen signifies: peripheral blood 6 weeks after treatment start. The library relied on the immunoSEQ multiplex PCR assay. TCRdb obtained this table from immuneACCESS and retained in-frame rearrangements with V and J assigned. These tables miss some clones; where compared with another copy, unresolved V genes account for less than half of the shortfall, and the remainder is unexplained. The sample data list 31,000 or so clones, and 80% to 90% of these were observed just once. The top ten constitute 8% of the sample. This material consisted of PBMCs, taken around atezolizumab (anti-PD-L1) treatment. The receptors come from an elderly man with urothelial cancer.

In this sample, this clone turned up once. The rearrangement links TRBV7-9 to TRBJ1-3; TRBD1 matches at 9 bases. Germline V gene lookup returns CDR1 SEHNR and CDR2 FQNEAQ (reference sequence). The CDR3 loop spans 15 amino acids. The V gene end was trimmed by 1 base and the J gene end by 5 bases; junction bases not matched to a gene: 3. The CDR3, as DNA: TGTGCCAGCAGCTTAGATGGGACAGGGAGAAACACCATATATTTT. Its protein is CASSLDGTGRNTIYF.

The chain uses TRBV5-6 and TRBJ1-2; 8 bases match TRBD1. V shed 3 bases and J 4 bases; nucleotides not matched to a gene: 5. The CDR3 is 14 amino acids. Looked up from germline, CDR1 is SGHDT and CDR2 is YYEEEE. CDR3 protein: CASSSTGAFYGYTF. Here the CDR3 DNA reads TGTGCCAGCAGCTCGACAGGGGCTTTCTATGGCTACACCTTC.

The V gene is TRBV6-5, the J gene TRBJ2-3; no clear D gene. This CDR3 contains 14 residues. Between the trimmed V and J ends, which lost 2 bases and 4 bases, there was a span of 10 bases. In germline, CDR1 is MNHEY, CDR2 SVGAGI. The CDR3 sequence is CASSYRSESDTQYF. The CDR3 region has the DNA TGTGCCAGCAGTTACAGGTCGGAGTCAGATACGCAGTATTTT.

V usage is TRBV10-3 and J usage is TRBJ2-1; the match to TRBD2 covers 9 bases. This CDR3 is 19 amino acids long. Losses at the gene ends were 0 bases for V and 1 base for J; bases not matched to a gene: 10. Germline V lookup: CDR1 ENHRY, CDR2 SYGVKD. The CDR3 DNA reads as TGTGCCATCAGTGAGTCAGGGGCGGGAGGGCCGAGGTCCTACAATGAGCAGTTCTTC. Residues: CAISESGAGGPRSYNEQFF.

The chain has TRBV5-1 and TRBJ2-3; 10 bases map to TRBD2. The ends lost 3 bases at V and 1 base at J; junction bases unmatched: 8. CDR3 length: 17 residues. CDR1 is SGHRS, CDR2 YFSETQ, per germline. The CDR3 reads CASSWPPAGGGTDTQYF. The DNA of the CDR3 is TGCGCCAGCAGCTGGCCGCCAGCGGGAGGGGGCACAGATACGCAGTATTTT.

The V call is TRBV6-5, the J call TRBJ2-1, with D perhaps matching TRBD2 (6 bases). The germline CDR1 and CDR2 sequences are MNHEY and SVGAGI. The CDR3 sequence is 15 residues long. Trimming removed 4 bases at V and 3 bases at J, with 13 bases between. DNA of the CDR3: TGTGCCAGCAGTTTCACACCGGGACTCTACAATGAGCAGTTCTTC. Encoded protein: CASSFTPGLYNEQFF.

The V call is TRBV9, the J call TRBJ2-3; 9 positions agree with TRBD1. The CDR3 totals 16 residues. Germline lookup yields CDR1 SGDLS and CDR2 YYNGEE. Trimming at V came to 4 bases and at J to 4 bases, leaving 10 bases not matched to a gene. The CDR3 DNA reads TGTGCCAGCAGCCCATTGCCGGGACAGGGCGCAGATACGCAGTATTTT. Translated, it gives CASSPLPGQGADTQYF.

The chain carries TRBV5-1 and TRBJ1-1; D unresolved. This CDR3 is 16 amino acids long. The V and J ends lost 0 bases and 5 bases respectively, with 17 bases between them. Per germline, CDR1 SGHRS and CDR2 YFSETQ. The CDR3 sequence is CASSLGPRGQGTEAFF. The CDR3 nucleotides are TGCGCCAGCAGCTTGGGGCCTCGGGGTCAAGGGACTGAAGCTTTCTTT.

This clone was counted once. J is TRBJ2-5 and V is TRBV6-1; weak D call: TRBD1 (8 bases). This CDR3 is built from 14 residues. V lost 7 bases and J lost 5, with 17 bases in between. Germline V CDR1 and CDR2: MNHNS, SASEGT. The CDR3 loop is CASTLGQGGETQYF. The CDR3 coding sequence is TGTGCCAGCACTCTCGGACAGGGAGGGGAGACCCAGTACTTC.

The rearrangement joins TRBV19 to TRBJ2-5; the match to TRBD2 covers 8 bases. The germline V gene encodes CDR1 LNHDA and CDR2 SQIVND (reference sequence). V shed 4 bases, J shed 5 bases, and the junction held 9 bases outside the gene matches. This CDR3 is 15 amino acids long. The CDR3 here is CASSNRGGARETQYF. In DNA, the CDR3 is TGTGCCAGTAGTAACCGGGGGGGCGCGCGGGAGACCCAGTACTTC.

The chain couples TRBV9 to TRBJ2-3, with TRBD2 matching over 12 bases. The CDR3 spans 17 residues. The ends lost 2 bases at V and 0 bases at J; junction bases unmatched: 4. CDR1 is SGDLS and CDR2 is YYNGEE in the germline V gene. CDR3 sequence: CASSVKGTSGSTDTQYF. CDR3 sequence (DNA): TGTGCCAGCAGCGTCAAAGGGACTAGCGGGAGCACAGATACGCAGTATTTT.

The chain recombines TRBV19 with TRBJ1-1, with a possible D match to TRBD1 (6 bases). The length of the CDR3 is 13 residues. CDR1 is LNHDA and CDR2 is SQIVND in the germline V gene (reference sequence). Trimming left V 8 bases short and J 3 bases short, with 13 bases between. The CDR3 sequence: CASDRGGYTEAFF. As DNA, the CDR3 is TGTGCCAGTGACAGAGGGGGATACACTGAAGCTTTCTTT. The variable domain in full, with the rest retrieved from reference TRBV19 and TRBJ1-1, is DGGITQSPKYLFRKEGQNVTLSCEQNLNHDAMYWYRQDPGQGLRLIYYSQIVNDFQKGDIAEGYSVSREKKESFPLTVTSAQKNPTAFYLCASDRGGYTEAFFGQGTRLTVV.

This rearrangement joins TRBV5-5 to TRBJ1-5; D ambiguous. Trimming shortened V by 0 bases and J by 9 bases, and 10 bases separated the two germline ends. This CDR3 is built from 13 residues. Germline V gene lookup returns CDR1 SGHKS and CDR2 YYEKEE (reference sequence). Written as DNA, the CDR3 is TGTGCCAGCAGCTTGGGGTTCACGGGGCCCCAGCATTTT. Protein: CASSLGFTGPQHF.

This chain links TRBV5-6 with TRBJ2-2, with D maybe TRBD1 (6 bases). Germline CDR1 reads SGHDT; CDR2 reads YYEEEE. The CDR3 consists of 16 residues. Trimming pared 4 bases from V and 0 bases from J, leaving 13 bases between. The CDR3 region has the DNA TGTGCCAGCAGCCCTGACAGGTTCGCGAACACCGGGGAGCTGTTTTTT. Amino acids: CASSPDRFANTGELFF.

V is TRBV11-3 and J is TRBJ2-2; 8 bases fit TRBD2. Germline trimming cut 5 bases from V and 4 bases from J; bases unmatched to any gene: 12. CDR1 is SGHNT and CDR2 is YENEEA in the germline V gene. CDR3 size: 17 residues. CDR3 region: CASSLGGKREPTGELFF. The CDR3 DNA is TGTGCCAGCAGCCTCGGGGGGAAGCGGGAGCCCACCGGGGAGCTGTTTTTT.

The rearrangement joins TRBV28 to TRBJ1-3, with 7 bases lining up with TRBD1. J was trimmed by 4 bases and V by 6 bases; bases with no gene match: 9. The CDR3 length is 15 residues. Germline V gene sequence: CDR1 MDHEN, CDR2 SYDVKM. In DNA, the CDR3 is TGTGCCAGCAGCCCACCGGGGACAGAAGGAAACACCATATATTTT. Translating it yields CASSPPGTEGNTIYF. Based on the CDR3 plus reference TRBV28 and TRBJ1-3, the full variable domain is DVKVTQSSRYLVKRTGEKVFLECVQDMDHENMFWYRQDPGLGLRLIYFSYDVKMKEKGDIPEGYSVSREKKERFSLILESASTNQTSMYLCASSPPGTEGNTIYFGEGSWLTVV.

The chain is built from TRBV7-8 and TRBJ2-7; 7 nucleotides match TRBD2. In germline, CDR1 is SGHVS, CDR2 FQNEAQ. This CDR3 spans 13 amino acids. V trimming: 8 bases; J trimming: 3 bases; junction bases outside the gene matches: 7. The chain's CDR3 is CASCPGLNYEQYF. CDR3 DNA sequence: TGTGCCAGCTGTCCGGGACTAAACTACGAGCAGTACTTC.